These 14 T cell receptor beta chains share one sample of origin, sequenced in a study of response to subunit inactivated influenza vaccine. Using its own MiXCR run on the RT-PCR reads, TCRdb lists one record per CDR3 protein. The repertoire holds approximately 520,000 distinct CDR3 sequences, about 17% seen once, with less than 4% in the top ten. Here the sequenced sample was CD4+ T cells sorted from PBMCs, taken around 25 months after vaccination. The source is a man aged 50-75 years who received an inactivated influenza vaccine.

This clonotype appeared a few times. The chain combines TRBV9 with TRBJ2-7; 8 bases are shared with TRBD2. The trim removed 3 bases at V and 3 bases at J, leaving 5 bases unmatched. This CDR3 is built from 14 residues. Looked up from germline, CDR1 is SGDLS and CDR2 is YYNGEE. The CDR3 spells CASSGTGTSYEQYF. CDR3 nucleotides: TGTGCCAGCAGCGGAACCGGGACTAGCTACGAGCAGTACTTC.

The chain carries TRBV14 and TRBJ1-2, with D maybe TRBD1 (5 bases). Germline V gene data show CDR1 as SGHDN and CDR2 as FVKESK. V lost 0 bases to trimming and J lost 4 bases, with 9 bases between them. The length of the CDR3 is 14 residues. CDR3 amino acids: CASSQEWGPYGYTF. For the CDR3, the DNA is TGTGCCAGCAGCCAAGAGTGGGGACCCTATGGCTACACCTTC.

The rearrangement uses TRBV12-3 or TRBV12-4 and TRBJ2-4; tentatively, D is TRBD1 or TRBD2 (6 bases each). The CDR3 loop spans 15 amino acids. V dropped 2 bases and J dropped 7 bases, with 15 bases sitting between them. The CDR3 bases are TGTGCCAGCAGTTTATTGTGGGGGGCCTGGAACATTCAGTACTTC. It translates to CASSLLWGAWNIQYF.

The J gene is TRBJ2-3, the V gene TRBV27; 8 bases agree with TRBD2. There are 18 residues in the CDR3. Germline CDR1 and CDR2: MNHEY and SMNVEV (reference sequence). With 6 bases clipped from V and 2 bases from J, the junction kept 16 bases outside the gene matches. The CDR3 loop is CASSQYPGLAGTTDTQYF. The CDR3 nucleotides are TGTGCCAGCAGCCAATACCCCGGACTAGCTGGGACCACAGATACGCAGTATTTT.

The CDR3 sequence is CASSAQTGVSYNEQFF. DNA for the CDR3: TGTGCCAGCAGCGCCCAGACAGGGGTTTCCTACAATGAGCAGTTCTTC. This chain connects TRBV7-3 to TRBJ2-1; 8 nucleotides line up with TRBD1. The ends lost 5 bases at V and 1 base at J; junction bases unmatched: 7. The germline CDR1 and CDR2 sequences are SGHTA and FQGTGA. The CDR3 loop spans 16 amino acids.

This chain joins TRBV21-1 and TRBJ2-1. TRBV21-1 is deemed a pseudogene. The CDR3 spans 14 residues. The CDR3 loop reads CASSTSGVYKEQFF. CDR3 DNA: TGTGCCAGCAGCACAAGCGGGGTCTACAAGGAGCAGTTCTTC.

The V and J genes are TRBV27 and TRBJ2-1, with 9 bases identical to TRBD1. The CDR3 is made up of 13 amino acids. The germline gives CDR1 MNHEY, CDR2 SMNVEV (reference sequence). With 6 bases clipped from V and 7 bases from J, the junction kept 4 bases outside the gene matches. This CDR3 is CASRPTGGNEQFF. The CDR3 DNA reads as TGTGCCAGCAGACCGACAGGGGGTAATGAGCAGTTCTTC.

This clonotype was found a few times. The chain employs TRBV20-1 and TRBJ1-5, with D possibly TRBD1 on 5 matching bases. CDR3 length equals 17 residues. Trimming took off 1 base at V and 2 bases at J, with 18 bases between the two ends. Germline loops: CDR1 DFQATT, CDR2 SNEGSKA (reference sequence). The CDR3, as DNA: TGCAGTGCTAGAGCGGGGGGAGGGAGAGGGGGCAATCAGCCCCAGCATTTT. Protein product: CSARAGGGRGGNQPQHF.

This clonotype was seen only a few times. The CDR3 sequence is CAIQKGSFRRETQYF. The CDR3 coding sequence is TGTGCCATCCAGAAGGGATCCTTCCGGCGAGAGACCCAGTACTTC. This chain joins TRBV6-1 and TRBJ2-5; D not certain. The CDR3 extends over 15 amino acids. The ends were cut back, 10 bases at V and 4 bases at J, with 22 bases in the middle. CDR1 is MNHNS and CDR2 is SASEGT in the germline V gene.

Ten or more counts support this clonotype. The rearrangement uses TRBV7-9 and TRBJ2-7; D not resolved. V shed 3 bases and J shed 0 bases, with 3 bases lying between them. Germline CDR1 SEHNR, CDR2 FQNEAQ (reference sequence). The CDR3 runs 12 residues. The CDR3 DNA sequence: TGTGCCAGCAGCTTTAGCTCCTACGAGCAGTACTTC. This translates into CASSFSSYEQYF.

The V and J genes are TRBV2 and TRBJ2-7; a possible D gene is TRBD1 (5 bases). The CDR3 is 13 amino acids. Germline loops: CDR1 SNHLY, CDR2 FYNNEI. V shed 4 bases and J shed 4 bases, with 11 bases lying between them. CDR3 DNA sequence: TGTGCCAGCAGTGCCAGGGTTTATTACGAGCAGTACTTC. This codes for CASSARVYYEQYF.

This clonotype was found a few times. V and J are TRBV9 and TRBJ2-3; possible D gene TRBD2, 6 bases. There are 15 residues in the CDR3. Germline-derived CDR1 and CDR2 are SGDLS and YYNGEE. V was clipped by 0 bases and J by 3 bases, with 11 bases between them. CDR3 nucleotides: TGTGCCAGCAGCGTAGTGCCGGGAGCGACAGATACGCAGTATTTT. It is translated as CASSVVPGATDTQYF.

The chain links TRBV6-1 to TRBJ1-5; D is ambiguous. V lost 5 bases to trimming and J lost 2 bases, with 10 bases between them. CDR3 size: 14 residues. The germline V gene encodes CDR1 MNHNS and CDR2 SASEGT. The CDR3 is CASSSQEGNQPQHF. The CDR3 DNA sequence: TGTGCCAGCAGTAGTCAGGAGGGCAATCAGCCCCAGCATTTT.

A few counts support this clonotype. J is TRBJ1-5 and V is TRBV7-2; D remains ambiguous. The CDR3 has 12 amino acids. CDR1 and CDR2 from the germline V gene are SGHTA and FQGNSA. V was trimmed by 1 base and J by 15 bases, leaving 13 bases between them. CDR3 loop: CASSLDGRGRHF. The CDR3 DNA follows: TGTGCCAGCAGCTTAGACGGCCGCGGCCGGCATTTT.